Below, 30 T cell receptor beta chains from the same sample are listed, as sequenced in a study of neurological immune-mediated disorders. Time point of the sample: longitudinal time-point 3. TCRdb recomputed calls from the 5' RACE reads with MiXCR, one row per CDR3 protein. The sample shows 84,000 or so distinct CDR3 sequences, 4.3% of them seen only once. Sequencing used PBMCs. The receptors were sampled from a woman aged 60 to 75 with multiple sclerosis.

This clonotype has a count of ten or more. The V call is TRBV20-1, the J call TRBJ1-1; D may be TRBD1 (5 bases). This CDR3 contains 12 residues. CDR1 and CDR2 from the germline V gene are DFQATT and SNEGSKA (reference sequence). Trimming stripped 3 bases from V and 7 bases from J, with 12 bases between. The CDR3 sequence: CSARGQDLEAFF. The DNA of the CDR3 is TGCAGTGCTAGGGGGCAGGACCTTGAAGCTTTCTTT.

This clonotype was seen ten or more times. The chain has TRBV7-9 and TRBJ2-5, with no clear D. Germline lookup yields CDR1 SEHNR and CDR2 FQNEAQ (reference sequence). There are 15 residues in the CDR3. V lost 4 bases, J lost 5 bases, and 17 bases lay in between. The CDR3 DNA is TGTGCCAGCAGCTCCACTGTCGGACGGTCGGAGACCCAGTACTTC. Translating it yields CASSSTVGRSETQYF.

This clonotype was found many times. The chain joins TRBV6-1 to TRBJ2-6; D gene ambiguous. The V end lost 8 bases, the J end lost 3 bases, and 11 bases lay between the germline ends. Germline V gene sequence: CDR1 MNHNS, CDR2 SASEGT. CDR3 size: 14 residues. As DNA, the CDR3 is TGTGCCAGCGGGTCGAAGGTTGGGGCCAACGTCCTGACTTTC. The encoded protein is CASGSKVGANVLTF.

This clonotype was seen many times. V gene TRBV6-6 combines with J gene TRBJ1-5; 10 positions agree with TRBD1. The CDR3 sequence is 14 residues long. The junction had 7 bases not matched to a gene; V was cut back by 8 bases and J by 6 bases. Per germline, CDR1 MNHNY and CDR2 SVGAGI (reference sequence). CDR3 nucleotides: TGTGCCAGCGTCGGGACAGGGGTCATTCAGCCCCAGCATTTT. Protein product: CASVGTGVIQPQHF.

This clonotype was observed at least ten times. The chain recombines TRBV3-1 with TRBJ2-5; D is unresolved. Germline loops: CDR1 LGHDT, CDR2 YNNKEL (reference sequence). CDR3 length: 11 residues. V shed 2 bases and J shed 2 bases, with 0 bases lying between them. In DNA form, the CDR3 reads TGTGCCAGCAGCCAACAAGAGACCCAGTACTTC. As protein: CASSQQETQYF.

This clonotype came up a few times. The chain is built from TRBV29-1 and TRBJ2-2; D remains ambiguous. Trimming stripped 4 bases from V and 0 bases from J, with 9 bases between. From germline, CDR1 is SQVTM and CDR2 ANQGSEA. This CDR3 comprises 14 residues. For the CDR3, the DNA is TGCAGCGTTGGAACGGACCCGAACACCGGGGAGCTGTTTTTT. As protein: CSVGTDPNTGELFF.

In this sample, this clonotype turned up a few times. J is TRBJ1-1 and V is TRBV5-1; D gene unclear. V was cut by 5 bases and J by 4 bases, with 15 bases left in between. The CDR3 length is 14 residues. The germline gives CDR1 SGHRS, CDR2 YFSETQ. CDR3 DNA: TGCGCCAGCAGTCTGGTGGCTGCGGGCACTGAAGCTTTCTTT. It is translated as CASSLVAAGTEAFF.

Many counts were recorded for this clonotype. The gene calls are TRBV20-1 and TRBJ2-1; 7 bases align to TRBD1. V gave up 4 bases and J gave up 0 bases; unmatched junction bases: 6. The V gene's germline CDR1 is DFQATT and CDR2 SNEGSKA (reference sequence). CDR3 length equals 15 residues. CDR3 amino acids: CSAMTGFSSYNEQFF. The CDR3, as DNA: TGCAGTGCTATGACAGGGTTCTCCTCCTACAATGAGCAGTTCTTC.

There are many counts of this clonotype. The genes are TRBV20-1 and TRBJ1-6; 7 positions match TRBD1. CDR1 is DFQATT, CDR2 SNEGSKA, per germline (reference sequence). V trimming: 6 bases; J trimming: 7 bases; junction bases outside the gene matches: 15. CDR3 length: 16 residues. CDR3 amino acids: CSAEGQWTGGNSPLHF. CDR3 nucleotide sequence: TGCAGTGCCGAAGGGCAGTGGACAGGAGGAAATTCACCCCTCCACTTT.

This clonotype was observed many times. The chain uses TRBV29-1 and TRBJ2-5; weak D call: TRBD2 (5 bases). The CDR3 loop spans 14 amino acids. The germline V and J ends were trimmed by 4 bases and 0 bases, with 12 bases remaining between them. Germline V lookup: CDR1 SQVTM, CDR2 ANQGSEA. The CDR3 nucleotides are TGCAGCGTTGTTAGGGCGGAGGACCAAGAGACCCAGTACTTC. Protein sequence: CSVVRAEDQETQYF.

This clonotype was counted ten times or more. This chain links TRBV5-1 with TRBJ2-7, with 8 positions matching TRBD2. This CDR3 is built from 16 residues. V lost 1 base to trimming and J lost 5 bases; unmatched junction nucleotides: 11. Germline V gene sequence: CDR1 SGHRS, CDR2 YFSETQ. CDR3 sequence: CASSLWRAQAGDEQYF. The CDR3 bases are TGCGCCAGCAGCTTGTGGCGGGCCCAAGCGGGGGACGAGCAGTACTTC.

The sample holds many counts of this clonotype. This chain uses TRBV15 with TRBJ2-7; perhaps D is TRBD1 or TRBD2 (5 bases each). Germline CDR1 reads LNHNV; CDR2 reads YYDKDF (reference sequence). The CDR3 consists of 15 residues. The V gene lost 0 bases and the J gene lost 4 bases, with 13 bases spanning the gap. DNA for the CDR3: TGTGCCACCAGCAGAGACCGGGACGTCGTGTACGAGCAGTACTTC. Protein: CATSRDRDVVYEQYF.

This clonotype came up many times. The gene calls are TRBV3-1 and TRBJ1-5, with D perhaps matching TRBD1 (5 bases). Germline V gives CDR1 LGHDT, CDR2 YNNKEL (reference sequence). V was shortened by 7 bases and J by 3 bases, with 13 bases between the two germline ends. This CDR3 spans 14 amino acids. The CDR3 is CASTRGGTNQPQHF. DNA for the CDR3: TGTGCCAGCACCCGCGGGGGGACCAATCAGCCCCAGCATTTT.

Ten or more counts support this clonotype. The chain recombines TRBV20-1 with TRBJ1-2; D remains unclear. The CDR3 contains 16 residues. The germline V gene has CDR1 DFQATT and CDR2 SNEGSKA (reference sequence). V lost 6 bases and J 4 bases, leaving 24 bases between the germline ends. The CDR3 nucleotides are TGCAGTGCCCCTCTTCCCTTAACGCTAACCGGCTATGGCTACACCTTC. Its translation is CSAPLPLTLTGYGYTF.

There are many counts of this clonotype. The genes are TRBV6-2 or TRBV6-3 and TRBJ2-1; TRBD2 is a possible D gene (5 bases). Trimming cost V 3 bases and J 4 bases, with 13 bases left between them. Germline assignment: CDR1 MNHEY and CDR2 SVGEGT. The CDR3 spans 15 residues. The CDR3 DNA follows: TGTGCCAGCAGTTATTTAAGCGGCCCATACAATGAGCAGTTCTTC. Its protein is CASSYLSGPYNEQFF.

Many counts were recorded for this clonotype. The V call is TRBV5-1, the J call TRBJ1-4; 9 bases align to TRBD1. Germline loops: CDR1 SGHRS, CDR2 YFSETQ. V was pared by 4 bases and J by 6 bases, with 7 bases of the junction left unmatched. The CDR3 is made up of 15 amino acids. The CDR3 spells CASSADRGRDEKLFF. The CDR3 bases are TGCGCCAGCAGCGCAGACAGGGGGAGGGATGAAAAACTGTTTTTT.

This clonotype was picked up many times. The CDR3 DNA reads TGCAGTGCTAGAGAGGGACAGGGGGCAACTAATGAAAAACTGTTTTTT. This codes for CSAREGQGATNEKLFF. This sequence joins TRBV20-1 and TRBJ1-4; 11 positions match TRBD1. Losses at the gene ends were 0 bases for V and 0 bases for J; bases not matched to a gene: 0. CDR1 and CDR2 (germline): DFQATT, SNEGSKA (reference sequence). CDR3 length: 16 amino acids.

This clonotype was observed many times. The chain uses TRBV6-5 and TRBJ1-2; tentatively, D is TRBD1 (5 bases). V was shortened by 3 bases and J by 3 bases, with 14 bases between the two germline ends. This CDR3 comprises 15 residues. Germline values: CDR1 MNHEY, CDR2 SVGAGI. The CDR3 protein is CASSYTGRGYYGYTF. In DNA, the CDR3 is TGTGCCAGCAGTTATACAGGAAGAGGGTACTATGGCTACACCTTC.

This clonotype was seen many times. The rearrangement joins TRBV5-1 to TRBJ2-6, with 10 bases that match TRBD1. Germline CDR1 and CDR2: SGHRS and YFSETQ. The CDR3 has 17 residues. With V trimmed by 5 bases and J by 1 base, 6 bases remained unmatched. CDR3 amino acids: CASRVGDRGSGANVLTF. In DNA, the CDR3 is TGCGCCAGCAGAGTAGGGGACAGGGGTTCTGGGGCCAACGTCCTGACTTTC.

The table lists this clonotype with many counts. The rearrangement uses TRBV20-1 and TRBJ2-2; possible D gene TRBD2, 7 bases. Germline lookup yields CDR1 DFQATT and CDR2 SNEGSKA (reference sequence). The CDR3 is 14 residues long. Trimming took off 0 bases at V and 5 bases at J, with 10 bases between the two ends. As DNA, the CDR3 is TGCAGTGCTAGAGATCGGGGGGCGACCGGGGAGCTGTTTTTT. Its translation: CSARDRGATGELFF.

In this sample, this clonotype turned up many times. The chain has TRBV15 and TRBJ2-4; 11 bases line up with TRBD2. Trimming removed 1 base from V and 6 bases from J; junction bases left unmatched: 8. CDR3 length equals 17 residues. CDR1 LNHNV and CDR2 YYDKDF come from the germline V gene (reference sequence). The CDR3 bases are TGTGCCACCAGCAGAGGGGCTAGCGGGGGGCCAGGAAACATTCAGTACTTC. It is translated as CATSRGASGGPGNIQYF.

The sample holds many counts of this clonotype. V usage is TRBV12-5 and J usage is TRBJ2-2; D possibly corresponds to TRBD2 (6 bases). The V end was cut by 9 bases, the J end by 4 bases, with 15 bases between. The V gene's germline CDR1 is LGHNT and CDR2 FRNRAP. This CDR3 has 14 amino acids. CDR3 coding DNA: TGTGCTAGCCAGGAGGGGTCGGCCACCGGGGAGCTGTTTTTT. It is translated as CASQEGSATGELFF.

This clonotype came up many times. The rearrangement joins TRBV3-1 to TRBJ2-7; perhaps TRBD2 as D (6 bases). V gave up 3 bases and J gave up 7 bases, with 10 bases separating them. The CDR3 covers 12 residues. Germline V lookup: CDR1 LGHDT, CDR2 YNNKEL (reference sequence). CDR3 in amino acids: CASSHAGREQYF. CDR3 DNA: TGTGCCAGCAGCCATGCAGGGAGGGAGCAGTACTTC.

This clonotype was observed many times. DNA for the CDR3: TGTGCCAGCCGGAAGGCACAGGGTAATGAAAAACTGTTTTTT. Translating it yields CASRKAQGNEKLFF. The J gene is TRBJ1-4, the V gene TRBV6-6, with D tentatively TRBD1 (6 bases). Germline lookup yields CDR1 MNHNY and CDR2 SVGAGI (reference sequence). CDR3 length equals 14 residues. V shed 8 bases and J shed 4 bases, with 14 bases lying between them.

There are many counts of this clonotype. The rearrangement uses TRBV5-1 and TRBJ2-1, with 10 bases identical to TRBD2. J lost 10 bases, V lost 0 bases, and 7 bases had no gene match. The CDR3 contains 15 residues. CDR1 and CDR2 (germline): SGHRS, YFSETQ. Here the CDR3 reads CASSLESGGAREQFF. In DNA form, the CDR3 reads TGCGCCAGCAGCTTGGAAAGCGGGGGGGCCAGGGAGCAGTTCTTC.

This clonotype was seen ten or more times. The V and J genes are TRBV5-1 and TRBJ1-1, with a tentative D call TRBD1 (6 bases). Germline assignment: CDR1 SGHRS and CDR2 YFSETQ. The CDR3 is made up of 14 amino acids. V was trimmed by 4 bases and J by 7 bases, leaving 17 bases between them. CDR3 bases: TGCGCCAGCAGCCGTTTGGGGGGCTTGGGTGAAGCTTTCTTT. This codes for CASSRLGGLGEAFF.

This clonotype has a count of ten or more. This chain joins TRBV7-8 and TRBJ2-7, with TRBD2 identical over 11 bases. The CDR3 covers 15 residues. The trim removed 5 bases at V and 1 base at J, leaving 4 bases unmatched. Germline CDR1 is SGHVS and CDR2 is FQNEAQ. The CDR3, as DNA: TGTGCCAGCAGCCGTAGCGGGGGGGCGTCCTACGAGCAGTACTTC. This translates into CASSRSGGASYEQYF.

The sample holds many counts of this clonotype. The J gene is TRBJ1-6, the V gene TRBV20-1; D is ambiguous. The CDR3 sequence is 15 residues long. The germline gives CDR1 DFQATT, CDR2 SNEGSKA (reference sequence). The V end was cut by 1 base, the J end by 3 bases, with 10 bases between. The CDR3 DNA is TGCAGTGCTAGAGTTCAGGAGCTCTATAATTCACCCCTCCACTTT. This codes for CSARVQELYNSPLHF.

The table lists this clonotype with many counts. The rearrangement joins TRBV24-1 to TRBJ2-5; 7 positions match TRBD1. This CDR3 contains 15 residues. The trim removed 6 bases at V and 4 bases at J, leaving 10 bases unmatched. Germline loops: CDR1 KGHDR, CDR2 SFDVKD. The CDR3: CATSIREGGLETQYF. The CDR3 coding sequence is TGTGCCACCAGTATCCGCGAAGGGGGCTTAGAGACCCAGTACTTC.

This clonotype showed up many times. The chain carries TRBV5-1 and TRBJ2-1; 7 bases align to TRBD1. J gave up 0 bases and V 2 bases, and 17 bases lay outside the gene matches. This CDR3 has 20 residues. From germline, CDR1 is SGHRS and CDR2 YFSETQ. As DNA, the CDR3 is TGCGCCAGCAGCTTAGCCCTTTCCTCCAGGGACAGCCTCTCCTACAATGAGCAGTTCTTC. This codes for CASSLALSSRDSLSYNEQFF.